One sample yielded the 2 T cell receptor beta chains listed below, sequenced in a study of blood T cell repertoires in COVID-19. Using immunoSEQ multiplex PCR, the repertoire was profiled, and TCRdb retains in-frame clones only, with some absent. The table shows over 50,000 clones, with 85% occurring only once. The material sequenced was peripheral blood. These receptors all come from a man aged 65-85 years with acute or convalescent COVID-19.

The V call is TRBV4-1, the J call TRBJ2-1, with 7 bases matching TRBD1. The germline gives CDR1 MGHRA, CDR2 YSYEKL. Trimming took 3 bases from V and 9 from J; bases not matched to a gene: 17. The CDR3 extends over 17 amino acids. The DNA of the CDR3 is TGCGCCAGCAGCCACCGTGCCGTTGGACAGGTTCAAGGTGAGCAGTTCTTC. Amino acids: CASSHRAVGQVQGEQFF.

The chain recombines TRBV2 with TRBJ1-6; 8 nucleotides line up with TRBD1. This CDR3 is 14 amino acids long. V lost 6 bases, J lost 9 bases, and 7 bases stayed unmatched. From germline, CDR1 is SNHLY and CDR2 FYNNEI. This CDR3 is CASSPTGESSPLHF. The CDR3 coding sequence is TGTGCCAGCAGCCCGACAGGGGAGAGTTCACCCCTCCACTTT. Drawing the rest from reference TRBV2 and TRBJ1-6, the complete variable domain is EPEVTQTPSHQVTQMGQEVILRCVPISNHLYFYWYRQILGQKVEFLVSFYNNEISEKSEIFDDQFSVERPDGSNFTLKIRSTKLEDSAMYFCASSPTGESSPLHFGNGTRLTVT.